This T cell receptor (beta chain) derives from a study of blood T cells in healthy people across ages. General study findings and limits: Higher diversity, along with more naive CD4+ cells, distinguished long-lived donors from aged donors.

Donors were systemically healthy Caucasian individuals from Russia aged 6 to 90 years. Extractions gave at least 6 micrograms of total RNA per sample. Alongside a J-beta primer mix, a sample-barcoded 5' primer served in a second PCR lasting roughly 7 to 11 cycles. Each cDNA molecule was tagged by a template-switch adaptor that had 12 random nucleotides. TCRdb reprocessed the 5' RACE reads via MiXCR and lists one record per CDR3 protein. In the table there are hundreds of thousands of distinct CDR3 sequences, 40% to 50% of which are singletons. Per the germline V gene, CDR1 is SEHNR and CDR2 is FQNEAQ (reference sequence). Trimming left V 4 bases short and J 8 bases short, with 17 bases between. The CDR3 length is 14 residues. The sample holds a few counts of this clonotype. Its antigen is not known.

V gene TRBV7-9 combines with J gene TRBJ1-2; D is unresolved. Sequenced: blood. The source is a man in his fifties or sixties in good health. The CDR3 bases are TGTGCCAGCAGCTACCTCCGGCCCTCGGTAGGCTACACCTTC. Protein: CASSYLRPSVGYTF.